The clone carrying this TCR beta chain was recorded many times. These data belong to a study of T cells in Graves' hyperthyroidism and ophthalmopathy. RNA transcripts gave rise to amplified TCR beta CDR3 regions. HTBI primers were used for first-round RT-PCR of the TCR CDR3. TCRdb passed the multiplex PCR reads through MiXCR, listing each CDR3 protein once. The repertoire includes around 36,000 distinct CDR3 sequences, approximately 52% of them detected once, and around a sixth sits in the top ten. The CDR3 extends over 16 amino acids. V trimming: 1 base; J trimming: 8 bases; junction bases outside the gene matches: 8. The V gene's germline CDR1 is LGHNA and CDR2 YNFKEQ.

The chain uses TRBV4-2 and TRBJ2-3, with 11 bases identical to TRBD2. This TCR came from a man aged 40-49 years with Graves' ophthalmopathy. Sample: blood. This CDR3 is CASSQVELAGDPTQYF. The CDR3 DNA is TGTGCCAGCAGCCAAGTAGAACTAGCGGGAGACCCTACGCAGTATTTT.